Listed below are T cell receptor beta chains from one sample, sequenced in a study of blood T cell repertoires in COVID-19. This table comes from immunoSEQ multiplex PCR, and its TCRdb copy is limited to in-frame clones, with some not included. The repertoire holds some 320,000 clones, with 87% as singletons. Sequenced sample: PBMCs or T cells enriched from blood (not recorded which). The receptors derive from a woman aged 25 to 39 who had recovered from COVID-19. CDR3s include the opening cysteine and the closing phenylalanine or tryptophan. D genes are given only for firm matches. Clone size, where shown, is once, few, many, or a class for clones that have expanded.

abundance: -
j_gene: TRBJ2-7
d_gene: TRBD2
v_gene: TRBV11-2
CDR3aa: CASSFTGGGTGEQYF
CDR3nt: TGTGCCAGCAGCTTTACCGGGGGGGGCACAGGAGAGCAGTACTTC

abundance: -
j_gene: TRBJ1-1
d_gene: -
v_gene: TRBV2
CDR3aa: CASSEALLGQSEAFF
CDR3nt: TGTGCCAGCAGTGAAGCGCTTCTTGGGCAGTCTGAAGCTTTCTTT

abundance: -
j_gene: TRBJ2-2
d_gene: TRBD2
v_gene: TRBV6-4
CDR3aa: CASSREGTGELFF
CDR3nt: TGTGCCAGCAGTAGGGAGGGCACCGGGGAGCTGTTTTTT

abundance: -
j_gene: TRBJ2-1
d_gene: TRBD2
v_gene: TRBV9
CDR3aa: CASSALAGGGRNEQFF
CDR3nt: TGTGCCAGCAGCGCCCTAGCGGGGGGAGGGAGGAATGAGCAGTTCTTC

abundance: -
j_gene: TRBJ2-3
d_gene: -
v_gene: TRBV3-1/TRBV3-2
CDR3aa: CASSPTGSTDTQYF
CDR3nt: TGTGCCAGCAGCCCCACAGGGTCAACAGATACGCAGTATTTT

abundance: -
j_gene: TRBJ1-6
d_gene: -
v_gene: TRBV5-1
CDR3aa: CASSLAQGPSSPLHF
CDR3nt: TGCGCCAGCAGCTTGGCCCAGGGGCCGTCATCACCCCTCCACTTT

abundance: -
j_gene: TRBJ1-2
d_gene: TRBD1
v_gene: TRBV6-6
CDR3aa: CASSYSEQGENGYTF
CDR3nt: TGTGCCAGCAGTTACTCGGAACAGGGGGAAAATGGCTACACCTTC

abundance: once
j_gene: TRBJ2-7
d_gene: -
v_gene: TRBV6-5
CDR3aa: CASTPGLRYEQYF
CDR3nt: TGTGCCAGCACCCCGGGACTTAGGTACGAGCAGTACTTC

abundance: -
j_gene: TRBJ1-1
d_gene: -
v_gene: TRBV18
CDR3aa: CASSPGRDTEAFF
CDR3nt: TGTGCCAGCTCACCGGGCCGCGACACTGAAGCTTTCTTT

abundance: -
j_gene: TRBJ1-6
d_gene: TRBD1
v_gene: TRBV19
CDR3aa: CASRETGGGESPLHF
CDR3nt: TGTGCCAGTAGAGAGACAGGGGGAGGAGAATCACCCCTCCACTTT

abundance: -
j_gene: TRBJ2-2
d_gene: -
v_gene: TRBV24-1
CDR3aa: CATEKGAANTGELFF
CDR3nt: TGTGCCACCGAGAAAGGGGCCGCGAACACCGGGGAGCTGTTTTTT

abundance: -
j_gene: TRBJ2-2
d_gene: TRBD2
v_gene: TRBV3-1/TRBV3-2
CDR3aa: CASSLSGVGELFF
CDR3nt: TGTGCCAGCAGCCTTAGCGGGGTGGGGGAGCTGTTTTTT

abundance: once
j_gene: TRBJ1-1
d_gene: -
v_gene: TRBV18
CDR3aa: CASSPPLDSEAFF
CDR3nt: TGTGCCAGCTCACCGCCATTGGACAGTGAAGCTTTCTTT

abundance: once
j_gene: TRBJ1-1
d_gene: -
v_gene: TRBV5-1
CDR3aa: CASSFGGLNTEAFF
CDR3nt: TGCGCCAGCAGCTTTGGGGGCTTGAACACTGAAGCTTTCTTT

abundance: once
j_gene: TRBJ1-3
d_gene: -
v_gene: TRBV2
CDR3aa: CASSLEGVISGNTIYF
CDR3nt: TGTGCCAGCAGTCTAGAGGGTGTCATCTCTGGAAACACCATATATTTT

abundance: -
j_gene: TRBJ1-5
d_gene: TRBD1
v_gene: TRBV10-3
CDR3aa: CAISAQDRVGQPQHF
CDR3nt: TGTGCCATCAGTGCTCAGGACAGGGTGGGTCAGCCCCAGCATTTT

abundance: -
j_gene: TRBJ1-1
d_gene: TRBD1
v_gene: TRBV29-1
CDR3aa: CSVRTGVGQEAFF
CDR3nt: TGCAGCGTGCGTACAGGGGTAGGACAGGAAGCTTTCTTT

abundance: -
j_gene: TRBJ2-3
d_gene: -
v_gene: TRBV6-5
CDR3aa: CASSYSIAADTQYF
CDR3nt: TGTGCCAGCAGTTACTCGATAGCAGCAGATACGCAGTATTTT

abundance: few
j_gene: TRBJ1-5
d_gene: -
v_gene: TRBV5-8
CDR3aa: CASEDPSGAQPQHF
CDR3nt: TGTGCCAGCGAAGATCCCTCAGGGGCTCAGCCCCAGCATTTT

abundance: once
j_gene: TRBJ1-3
d_gene: -
v_gene: TRBV7-9
CDR3aa: CASPLSAGGHSGNTIYF
CDR3nt: TGTGCCAGCCCTCTAAGCGCGGGGGGGCACTCTGGAAACACCATATATTTT

abundance: -
j_gene: TRBJ1-5
d_gene: -
v_gene: TRBV19
CDR3aa: CASSMSVGGAYQPQHF
CDR3nt: TGTGCCAGTAGTATGTCAGTGGGGGGGGCCTATCAGCCCCAGCATTTT

abundance: -
j_gene: TRBJ1-2
d_gene: TRBD1
v_gene: TRBV5-1
CDR3aa: CASSWLGQGNYGYTF
CDR3nt: TGCGCCAGCAGCTGGCTGGGACAGGGGAACTATGGCTACACCTTC

abundance: -
j_gene: TRBJ1-2
d_gene: -
v_gene: TRBV5-4
CDR3aa: CASSLDVKGYTF
CDR3nt: TGTGCCAGCAGCCTAGACGTGAAGGGCTACACCTTC

abundance: -
j_gene: TRBJ2-5
d_gene: TRBD2
v_gene: TRBV7-9
CDR3aa: CASSSATGGGETQYF
CDR3nt: TGTGCCAGCAGCTCAGCCACGGGGGGTGGAGAGACCCAGTACTTC

abundance: -
j_gene: TRBJ2-5
d_gene: TRBD2
v_gene: TRBV2
CDR3aa: CASSDRTREETQYF
CDR3nt: TGTGCCAGCAGTGACCGGACTAGGGAGGAGACCCAGTACTTC

abundance: -
j_gene: TRBJ2-1
d_gene: -
v_gene: TRBV9
CDR3aa: CASSVQTGYVQFF
CDR3nt: TGTGCCAGCAGCGTACAGACGGGGTATGTTCAGTTCTTC

abundance: -
j_gene: TRBJ2-1
d_gene: -
v_gene: TRBV4-1
CDR3aa: CASSQETWRVGNEQFF
CDR3nt: TGCGCCAGCAGCCAAGAAACTTGGAGGGTTGGAAATGAGCAGTTCTTC

abundance: -
j_gene: TRBJ1-2
d_gene: TRBD1
v_gene: TRBV6-1
CDR3aa: CASSETGAYGYTF
CDR3nt: TGTGCCAGCAGTGAAACAGGGGCCTATGGCTACACCTTC

abundance: -
j_gene: TRBJ2-7
d_gene: TRBD2
v_gene: TRBV7-8
CDR3aa: CASSFGGGYEQYF
CDR3nt: TGTGCCAGCAGCTTCGGGGGGGGCTACGAGCAGTACTTC

abundance: -
j_gene: TRBJ2-7
d_gene: -
v_gene: TRBV2
CDR3aa: CASKPDWAGIEQYF
CDR3nt: TGTGCCAGCAAACCAGATTGGGCGGGTATCGAGCAGTACTTC

abundance: -
j_gene: TRBJ2-7
d_gene: TRBD1
v_gene: TRBV4-3
CDR3aa: CASSQDTADRGRYEQYF
CDR3nt: TGCGCCAGCAGCCAAGATACGGCGGACAGGGGCCGCTACGAGCAGTACTTC

abundance: -
j_gene: TRBJ2-1
d_gene: -
v_gene: TRBV6-5
CDR3aa: CASSRTGDEQFF
CDR3nt: TGTGCCAGCAGCCGGACGGGGGATGAGCAGTTCTTC

abundance: -
j_gene: TRBJ2-7
d_gene: TRBD1
v_gene: TRBV27
CDR3aa: CASSFKQGANEQYF
CDR3nt: TGTGCCAGCAGTTTTAAACAGGGGGCAAACGAGCAGTACTTC

abundance: -
j_gene: TRBJ2-3
d_gene: -
v_gene: TRBV13
CDR3aa: CASSPGTPNTQYF
CDR3nt: TGTGCCAGCAGCCCCGGGACTCCTAATACGCAGTATTTT

abundance: -
j_gene: TRBJ2-2
d_gene: TRBD1
v_gene: TRBV4-2
CDR3aa: CASSQALGTGGLNTGELFF
CDR3nt: TGTGCCAGCAGCCAAGCTTTAGGGACAGGGGGCCTTAACACCGGGGAGCTGTTTTTT

abundance: -
j_gene: TRBJ2-5
d_gene: -
v_gene: TRBV11-3
CDR3aa: CASSPSGGETQYF
CDR3nt: TGTGCCAGCAGCCCATCAGGCGGGGAGACCCAGTACTTC

abundance: -
j_gene: TRBJ1-1
d_gene: TRBD1
v_gene: TRBV7-9
CDR3aa: CASTGQEREAFF
CDR3nt: TGTGCCAGTACCGGACAGGAACGGGAAGCTTTCTTT

abundance: few
j_gene: TRBJ2-7
d_gene: TRBD2
v_gene: TRBV11-2
CDR3aa: CASSLDRGGGIHEQYF
CDR3nt: TGTGCCAGCAGCTTAGATCGTGGGGGGGGGATCCACGAGCAGTACTTC

abundance: -
j_gene: TRBJ1-5
d_gene: -
v_gene: TRBV7-9
CDR3aa: CASSHTEGRPQHF
CDR3nt: TGTGCCAGCAGCCACACCGAGGGTAGGCCCCAGCATTTT

abundance: -
j_gene: TRBJ1-5
d_gene: -
v_gene: TRBV27
CDR3aa: CASSLPQGNQPQHF
CDR3nt: TGTGCCAGCAGCCTACCCCAGGGAAATCAGCCCCAGCATTTT

abundance: once
j_gene: TRBJ1-3
d_gene: TRBD1
v_gene: TRBV5-8
CDR3aa: CASSHWTGGGNTIYF
CDR3nt: TGTGCCAGCAGCCACTGGACAGGGGGAGGAAACACCATATATTTT

abundance: -
j_gene: TRBJ2-1
d_gene: TRBD1
v_gene: TRBV29-1
CDR3aa: CSARQGSVNEQFF
CDR3nt: TGCAGCGCCAGACAGGGGTCGGTCAATGAGCAGTTCTTC

abundance: -
j_gene: TRBJ1-1
d_gene: -
v_gene: TRBV29-1
CDR3aa: CRGDYTEAFF
CDR3nt: TGCAGGGGGGACTACACTGAAGCTTTCTTT

abundance: -
j_gene: TRBJ1-1
d_gene: -
v_gene: TRBV2
CDR3aa: CASRLEGIEAFF
CDR3nt: TGTGCCAGCAGGCTAGAGGGTATTGAAGCTTTCTTT

abundance: -
j_gene: TRBJ1-2
d_gene: TRBD1
v_gene: TRBV29-1
CDR3aa: CSVGGGTGDYGYTF
CDR3nt: TGCAGCGTGGGCGGCGGAACAGGGGACTATGGCTACACCTTC

abundance: -
j_gene: TRBJ2-1
d_gene: -
v_gene: TRBV4-1
CDR3aa: CASSQVGSYEQFF
CDR3nt: TGCGCCAGCAGCCAAGTCGGGAGCTATGAGCAGTTCTTC

abundance: -
j_gene: TRBJ1-1
d_gene: TRBD1
v_gene: TRBV7-9
CDR3aa: CASSATGGITEAFF
CDR3nt: TGTGCCAGCAGCGCGACAGGGGGTATCACTGAAGCTTTCTTT

abundance: -
j_gene: TRBJ2-1
d_gene: TRBD1
v_gene: TRBV6-5
CDR3aa: CASRTGGYNEQFF
CDR3nt: TGTGCCAGCAGGACAGGGGGCTACAATGAGCAGTTCTTC

abundance: -
j_gene: TRBJ2-3
d_gene: -
v_gene: TRBV4-1
CDR3aa: CASSQDFWGPRFSTDTQYF
CDR3nt: TGCGCCAGCAGCCAAGATTTTTGGGGGCCTCGATTTAGCACAGATACGCAGTATTTT

abundance: -
j_gene: TRBJ1-5
d_gene: TRBD1
v_gene: TRBV6-1
CDR3aa: CASSDPWDRGPRWGAQHF
CDR3nt: TGTGCCAGCAGTGATCCCTGGGACAGGGGGCCCCGGTGGGGGGCCCAGCATTTT

abundance: -
j_gene: TRBJ1-1
d_gene: -
v_gene: TRBV4-1
CDR3aa: CASSQGFEGTEAFF
CDR3nt: TGCGCCAGCAGCCAAGGCTTTGAGGGAACCGAAGCTTTCTTT

abundance: -
j_gene: TRBJ2-3
d_gene: TRBD2
v_gene: TRBV19
CDR3aa: CASSTHDRGGDTQYF
CDR3nt: TGTGCCAGTAGCACCCACGATCGGGGGGGAGATACGCAGTATTTT

abundance: -
j_gene: TRBJ2-7
d_gene: -
v_gene: TRBV2
CDR3aa: CASSDLLRGFRQYF
CDR3nt: TGTGCCAGCAGTGATTTGTTGAGGGGGTTTAGGCAGTACTTC

abundance: -
j_gene: TRBJ1-3
d_gene: TRBD1
v_gene: TRBV4-1
CDR3aa: CASSDRVFSGNTIYF
CDR3nt: TGCGCCAGCAGCGACAGGGTCTTTTCTGGAAACACCATATATTTT

abundance: -
j_gene: TRBJ1-6
d_gene: -
v_gene: TRBV12-5
CDR3aa: CASALGGNSPLHF
CDR3nt: TGTGCTAGTGCCCTGGGGGGTAATTCACCCCTCCACTTT

abundance: -
j_gene: TRBJ2-1
d_gene: TRBD2
v_gene: TRBV6-5
CDR3aa: CASTPPPGGYNEQFF
CDR3nt: TGTGCCAGCACCCCTCCGCCGGGGGGATACAATGAGCAGTTCTTC

abundance: -
j_gene: TRBJ2-5
d_gene: -
v_gene: TRBV7-9
CDR3aa: CASSFHGLPQETQYF
CDR3nt: TGTGCCAGCAGCTTCCATGGACTACCTCAAGAGACCCAGTACTTC